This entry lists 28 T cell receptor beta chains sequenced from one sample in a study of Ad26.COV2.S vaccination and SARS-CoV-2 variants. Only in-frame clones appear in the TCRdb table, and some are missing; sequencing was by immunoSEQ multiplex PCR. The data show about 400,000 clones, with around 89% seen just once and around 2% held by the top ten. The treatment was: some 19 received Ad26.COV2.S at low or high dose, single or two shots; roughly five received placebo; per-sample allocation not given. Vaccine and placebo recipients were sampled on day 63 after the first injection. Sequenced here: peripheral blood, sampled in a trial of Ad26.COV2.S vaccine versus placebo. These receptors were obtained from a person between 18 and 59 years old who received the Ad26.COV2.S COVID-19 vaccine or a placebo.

CDR3 sequence: CARGTGNQPQHF. As DNA, the CDR3 is TGTGCCAGGGGGACTGGAAATCAGCCCCAGCATTTT. The chain couples TRBV28 to TRBJ1-5; a weak D match, TRBD1 (5 bases). In germline, CDR1 is MDHEN, CDR2 SYDVKM. CDR3 length: 12 residues. V lost 9 bases and J 4 bases, leaving 10 bases between the germline ends. Full variable domain (rest looked up from reference TRBV28 and TRBJ1-5): DVKVTQSSRYLVKRTGEKVFLECVQDMDHENMFWYRQDPGLGLRLIYFSYDVKMKEKGDIPEGYSVSREKKERFSLILESASTNQTSMYLCARGTGNQPQHFGDGTRLSIL.

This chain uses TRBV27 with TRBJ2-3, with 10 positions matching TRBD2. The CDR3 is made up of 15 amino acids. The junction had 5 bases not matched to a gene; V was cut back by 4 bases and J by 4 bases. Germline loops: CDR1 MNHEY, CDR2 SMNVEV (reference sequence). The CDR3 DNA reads TGTGCCAGCAGTTCTCCTAGCGGGAGTCCAGATACGCAGTATTTT. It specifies CASSSPSGSPDTQYF.

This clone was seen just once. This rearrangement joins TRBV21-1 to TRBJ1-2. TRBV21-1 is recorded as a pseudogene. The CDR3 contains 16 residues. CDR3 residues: CASSKETGLIGYGYTF. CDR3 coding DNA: TGTGCCAGCAGCAAAGAAACGGGCTTAATTGGCTATGGCTACACCTTC.

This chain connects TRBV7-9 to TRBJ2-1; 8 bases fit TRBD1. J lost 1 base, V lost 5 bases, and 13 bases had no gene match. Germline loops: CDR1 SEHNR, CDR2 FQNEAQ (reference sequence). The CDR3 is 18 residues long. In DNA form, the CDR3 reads TGTGCCAGCAGCCTCCCCGCGACAGGGGTCCAATCCTACAATGAGCAGTTCTTC. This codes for CASSLPATGVQSYNEQFF.

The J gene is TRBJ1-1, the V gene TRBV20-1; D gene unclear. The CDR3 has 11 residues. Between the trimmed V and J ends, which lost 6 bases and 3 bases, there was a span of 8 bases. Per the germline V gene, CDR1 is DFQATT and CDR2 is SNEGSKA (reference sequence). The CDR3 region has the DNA TGCAGTGCCGGGTGGGACACTGAAGCTTTCTTT. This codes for CSAGWDTEAFF.

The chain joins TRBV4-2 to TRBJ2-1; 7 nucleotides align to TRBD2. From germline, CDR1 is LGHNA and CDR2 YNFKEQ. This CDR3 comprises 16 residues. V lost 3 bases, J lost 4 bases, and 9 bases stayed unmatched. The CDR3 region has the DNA TGTGCCAGCAGCCACCGGGGGGAGGGACCTTACAATGAGCAGTTCTTC. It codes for CASSHRGEGPYNEQFF.

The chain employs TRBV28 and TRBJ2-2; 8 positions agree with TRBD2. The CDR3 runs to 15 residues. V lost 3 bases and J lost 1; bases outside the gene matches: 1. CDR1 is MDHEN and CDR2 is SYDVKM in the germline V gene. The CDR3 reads CASSLLAGNTGELFF. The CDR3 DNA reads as TGTGCCAGCAGTTTGCTAGCGGGGAACACCGGGGAGCTGTTTTTT. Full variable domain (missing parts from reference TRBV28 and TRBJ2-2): DVKVTQSSRYLVKRTGEKVFLECVQDMDHENMFWYRQDPGLGLRLIYFSYDVKMKEKGDIPEGYSVSREKKERFSLILESASTNQTSMYLCASSLLAGNTGELFFGEGSRLTVL.

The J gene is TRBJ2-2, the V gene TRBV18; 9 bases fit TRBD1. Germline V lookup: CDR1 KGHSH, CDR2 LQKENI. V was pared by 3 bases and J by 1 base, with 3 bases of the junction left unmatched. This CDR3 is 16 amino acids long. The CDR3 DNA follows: TGTGCCAGCTCACCTTACAGGGGGCAGAACACCGGGGAGCTGTTTTTT. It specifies CASSPYRGQNTGELFF.

The CDR3 spells CASTRGTASYNEQFF. The CDR3 DNA sequence: TGTGCCAGCACGAGGGGGACAGCCTCCTACAATGAGCAGTTCTTC. V is TRBV6-5 and J is TRBJ2-1, with 7 bases fitting TRBD1. V lost 7 bases and J lost 0; bases outside the gene matches: 6. The CDR3 has 15 residues. Per germline, CDR1 MNHEY and CDR2 SVGAGI.

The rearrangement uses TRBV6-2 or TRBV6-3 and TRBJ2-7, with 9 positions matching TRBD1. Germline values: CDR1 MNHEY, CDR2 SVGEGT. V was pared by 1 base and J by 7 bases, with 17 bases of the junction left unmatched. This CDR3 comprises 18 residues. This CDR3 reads CASSYLPGQGSLLWEQYF. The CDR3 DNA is TGTGCCAGCAGTTACTTACCGGGACAGGGATCCCTCCTATGGGAGCAGTACTTC.

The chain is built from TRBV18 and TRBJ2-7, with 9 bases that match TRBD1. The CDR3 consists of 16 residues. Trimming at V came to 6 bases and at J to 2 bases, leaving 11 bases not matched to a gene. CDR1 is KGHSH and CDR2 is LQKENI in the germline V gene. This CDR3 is CASSPSGTGQAYEQYF. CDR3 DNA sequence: TGTGCCAGCTCCCCCTCCGGGACAGGGCAGGCCTACGAGCAGTACTTC.

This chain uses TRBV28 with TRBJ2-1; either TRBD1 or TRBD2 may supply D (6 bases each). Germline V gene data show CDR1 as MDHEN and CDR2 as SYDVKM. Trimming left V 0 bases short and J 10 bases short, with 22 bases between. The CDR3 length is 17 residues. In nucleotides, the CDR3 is TGTGCCAGCAGTTTATGGGGACACCGGGACTCCCCAATGGAGCAGTTCTTC. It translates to CASSLWGHRDSPMEQFF.

The CDR3 DNA reads TGCGCCAGCAGCTTGGTTACAACCATTGGGGAGACCCAGTACTTC. Encoded protein: CASSLVTTIGETQYF. The chain carries TRBV5-1 and TRBJ2-5; the D is unclear. The germline CDR1 and CDR2 sequences are SGHRS and YFSETQ. The CDR3 loop spans 15 amino acids. Trimming shortened V by 0 bases and J by 5 bases, and 14 bases separated the two germline ends. Variable domain in full (rest from reference TRBV5-1 and TRBJ2-5): KAGVTQTPRYLIKTRGQQVTLSCSPISGHRSVSWYQQTPGQGLQFLFEYFSETQRNKGNFPGRFSGRQFSNSRSEMNVSTLELGDSALYLCASSLVTTIGETQYFGPGTRLLVL.

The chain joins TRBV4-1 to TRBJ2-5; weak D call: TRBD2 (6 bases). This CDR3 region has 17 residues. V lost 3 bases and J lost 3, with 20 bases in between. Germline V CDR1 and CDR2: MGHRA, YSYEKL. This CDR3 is CASSQSLSATGEETQYF. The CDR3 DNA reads TGCGCCAGCAGCCAGAGCCTTAGTGCTACGGGGGAAGAGACCCAGTACTTC.

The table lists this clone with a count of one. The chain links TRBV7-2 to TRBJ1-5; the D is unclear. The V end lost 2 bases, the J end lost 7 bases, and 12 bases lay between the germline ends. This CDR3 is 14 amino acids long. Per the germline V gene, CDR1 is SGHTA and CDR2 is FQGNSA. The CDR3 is CASSLTTLLQPQHF. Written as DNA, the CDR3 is TGTGCCAGCAGCTTAACCACCCTCCTCCAGCCCCAGCATTTT.

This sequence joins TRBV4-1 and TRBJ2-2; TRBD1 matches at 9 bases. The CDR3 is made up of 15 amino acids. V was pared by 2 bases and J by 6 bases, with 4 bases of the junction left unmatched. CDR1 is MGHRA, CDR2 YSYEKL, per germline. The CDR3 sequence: CASSQTGQGSGELFF. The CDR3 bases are TGCGCCAGCAGCCAAACGGGACAGGGATCCGGGGAGCTGTTTTTT.

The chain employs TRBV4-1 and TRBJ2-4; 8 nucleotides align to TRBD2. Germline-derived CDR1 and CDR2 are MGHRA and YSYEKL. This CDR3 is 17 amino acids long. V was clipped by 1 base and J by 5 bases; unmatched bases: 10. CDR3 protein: CASSQGLFWREENIQYF. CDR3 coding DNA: TGCGCCAGCAGCCAAGGGCTCTTCTGGCGGGAGGAAAACATTCAGTACTTC.

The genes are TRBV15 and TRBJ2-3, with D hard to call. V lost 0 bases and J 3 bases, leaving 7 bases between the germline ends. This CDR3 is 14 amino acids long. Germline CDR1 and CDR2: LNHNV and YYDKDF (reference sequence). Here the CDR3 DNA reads TGTGCCACCAGCAGAGAGGGTGCGACAGATACGCAGTATTTT. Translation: CATSREGATDTQYF.

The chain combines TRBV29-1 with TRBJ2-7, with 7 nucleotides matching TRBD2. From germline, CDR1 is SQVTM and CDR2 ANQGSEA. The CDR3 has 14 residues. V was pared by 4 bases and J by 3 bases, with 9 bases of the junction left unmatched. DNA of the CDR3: TGCAGCGTTGGACCTGGGCGGGAGAGCTACGAGCAGTACTTC. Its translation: CSVGPGRESYEQYF.

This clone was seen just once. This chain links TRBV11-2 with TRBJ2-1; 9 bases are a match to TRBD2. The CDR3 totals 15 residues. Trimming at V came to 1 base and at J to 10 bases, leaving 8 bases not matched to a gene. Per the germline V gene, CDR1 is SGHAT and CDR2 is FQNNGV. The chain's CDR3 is CASSLGREGVREQFF. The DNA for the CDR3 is TGTGCCAGCAGCTTAGGGCGGGAGGGGGTCAGGGAGCAGTTCTTC.

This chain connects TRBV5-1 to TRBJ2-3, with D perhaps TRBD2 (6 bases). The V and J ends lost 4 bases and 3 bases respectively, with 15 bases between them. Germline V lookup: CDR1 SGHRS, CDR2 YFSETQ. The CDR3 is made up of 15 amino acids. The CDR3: CASSPGRGGTDTQYF. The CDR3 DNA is TGCGCCAGCAGCCCCGGTAGGGGAGGAACAGATACGCAGTATTTT.

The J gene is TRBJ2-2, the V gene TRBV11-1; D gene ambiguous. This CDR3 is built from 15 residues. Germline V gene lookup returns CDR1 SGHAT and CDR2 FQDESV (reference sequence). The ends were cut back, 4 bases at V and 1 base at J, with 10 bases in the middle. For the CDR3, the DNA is TGTGCCAGCAGCTACTTCTCGGAGAACACCGGGGAGCTGTTTTTT. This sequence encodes CASSYFSENTGELFF.

In nucleotides, the CDR3 is TGTGCCAGTAGCCAGACAGCGCTACAAGAGACCCAGTACTTC. Amino acid sequence: CASSQTALQETQYF. V is TRBV19 and J is TRBJ2-5; possible D gene TRBD1, 5 bases. Trimming left V 6 bases short and J 2 bases short, with 13 bases between. The CDR3 sequence is 14 residues long. In germline, CDR1 is LNHDA, CDR2 SQIVND (reference sequence). Full variable domain (missing parts from reference TRBV19 and TRBJ2-5): DGGITQSPKYLFRKEGQNVTLSCEQNLNHDAMYWYRQDPGQGLRLIYYSQIVNDFQKGDIAEGYSVSREKKESFPLTVTSAQKNPTAFYLCASSQTALQETQYFGPGTRLLVL.

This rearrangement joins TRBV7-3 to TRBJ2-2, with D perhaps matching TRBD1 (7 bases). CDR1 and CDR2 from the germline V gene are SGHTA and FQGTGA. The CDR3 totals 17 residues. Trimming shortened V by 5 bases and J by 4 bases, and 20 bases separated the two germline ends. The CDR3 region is CASSRTPGGGGTGELFF. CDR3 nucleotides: TGTGCCAGCAGCCGGACCCCAGGGGGAGGTGGCACCGGGGAGCTGTTTTTT.

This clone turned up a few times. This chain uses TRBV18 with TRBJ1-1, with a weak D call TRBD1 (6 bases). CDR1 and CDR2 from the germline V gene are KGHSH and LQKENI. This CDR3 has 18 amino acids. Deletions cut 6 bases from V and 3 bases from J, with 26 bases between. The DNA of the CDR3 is TGTGCCAGCTCTCCTACAGGGAATCAGTTTGGCTCGGACACTGAAGCTTTCTTT. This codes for CASSPTGNQFGSDTEAFF. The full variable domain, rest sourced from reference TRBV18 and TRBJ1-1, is NAGVMQNPRHLVRRRGQEARLRCSPMKGHSHVYWYRQLPEEGLKFMVYLQKENIIDESGMPKERFSAEFPKEGPSILRIQQVVRGDSAAYFCASSPTGNQFGSDTEAFFGQGTRLTVV.

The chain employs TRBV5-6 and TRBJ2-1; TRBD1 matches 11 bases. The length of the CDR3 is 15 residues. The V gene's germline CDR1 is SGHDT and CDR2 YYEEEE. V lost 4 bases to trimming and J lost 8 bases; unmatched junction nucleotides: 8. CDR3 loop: CASSVLGQGVDEQFF. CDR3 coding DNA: TGTGCCAGCAGCGTCTTGGGACAGGGGGTCGATGAGCAGTTCTTC.

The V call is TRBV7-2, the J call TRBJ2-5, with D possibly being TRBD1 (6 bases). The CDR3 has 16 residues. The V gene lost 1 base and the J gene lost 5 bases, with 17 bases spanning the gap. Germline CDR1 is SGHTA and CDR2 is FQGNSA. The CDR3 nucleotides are TGTGCCAGCAGCTTAGGGGGTTACAGGGCCCTTGAGACCCAGTACTTC. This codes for CASSLGGYRALETQYF.

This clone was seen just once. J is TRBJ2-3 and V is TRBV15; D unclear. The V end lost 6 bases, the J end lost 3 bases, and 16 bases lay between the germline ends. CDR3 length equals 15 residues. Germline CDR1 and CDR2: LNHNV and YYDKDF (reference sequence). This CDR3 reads CATSVVVDITDTQYF. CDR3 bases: TGTGCCACCAGTGTAGTGGTTGATATAACAGATACGCAGTATTTT.